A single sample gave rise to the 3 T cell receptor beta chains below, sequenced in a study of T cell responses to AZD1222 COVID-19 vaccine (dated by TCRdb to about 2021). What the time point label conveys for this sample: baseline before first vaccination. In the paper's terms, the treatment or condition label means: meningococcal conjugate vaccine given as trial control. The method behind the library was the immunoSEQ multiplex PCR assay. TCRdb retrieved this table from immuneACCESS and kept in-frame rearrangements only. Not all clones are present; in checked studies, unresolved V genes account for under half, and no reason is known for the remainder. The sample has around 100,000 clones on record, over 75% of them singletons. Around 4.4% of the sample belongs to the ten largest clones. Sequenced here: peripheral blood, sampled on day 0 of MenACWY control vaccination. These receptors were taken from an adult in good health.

This chain's CDR3 is CASSSGQGTNEQYF. The CDR3 DNA is TGTGCCAGCAGTTCCGGACAGGGGACGAACGAGCAGTACTTC. The chain uses TRBV28 and TRBJ2-7; 9 positions match TRBD1. CDR3 length equals 14 residues. Germline V gene sequence: CDR1 MDHEN, CDR2 SYDVKM. The V gene end was trimmed by 4 bases and the J gene end by 5 bases; junction bases not matched to a gene: 6. Variable domain in full (rest from reference TRBV28 and TRBJ2-7): DVKVTQSSRYLVKRTGEKVFLECVQDMDHENMFWYRQDPGLGLRLIYFSYDVKMKEKGDIPEGYSVSREKKERFSLILESASTNQTSMYLCASSSGQGTNEQYFGPGTRLTVT.

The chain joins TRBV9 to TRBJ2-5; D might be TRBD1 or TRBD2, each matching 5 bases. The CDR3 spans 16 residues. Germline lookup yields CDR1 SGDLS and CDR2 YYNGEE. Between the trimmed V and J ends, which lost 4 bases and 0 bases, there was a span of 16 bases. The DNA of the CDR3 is TGTGCCAGCAGCTTAACCTTCGGGGCCCACCAAGAGACCCAGTACTTC. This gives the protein CASSLTFGAHQETQYF. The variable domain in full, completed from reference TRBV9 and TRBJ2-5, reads DSGVTQTPKHLITATGQRVTLRCSPRSGDLSVYWYQQSLDQGLQFLIQYYNGEERAKGNILERFSAQQFPDLHSELNLSSLELGDSALYFCASSLTFGAHQETQYFGPGTRLLVL.

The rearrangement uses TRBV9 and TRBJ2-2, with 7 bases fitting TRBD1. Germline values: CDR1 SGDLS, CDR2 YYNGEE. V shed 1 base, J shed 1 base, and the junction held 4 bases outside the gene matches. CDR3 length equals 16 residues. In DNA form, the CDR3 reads TGTGCCAGCAGCGTAAAAGACAGGGAGAACACCGGGGAGCTGTTTTTT. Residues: CASSVKDRENTGELFF.